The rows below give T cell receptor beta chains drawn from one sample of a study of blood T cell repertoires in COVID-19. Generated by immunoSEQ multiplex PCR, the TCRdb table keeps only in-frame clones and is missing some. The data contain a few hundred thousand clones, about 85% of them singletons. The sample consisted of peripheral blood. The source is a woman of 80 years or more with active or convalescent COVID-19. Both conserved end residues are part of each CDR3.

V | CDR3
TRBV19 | CASSPRQVAGSTDTQYF
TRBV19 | CASSRRPLAGGHNEQFF
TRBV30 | CAWSVLAGGPNALYEQYF
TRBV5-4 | CASSLRWGQGVTDTQYF
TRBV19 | CASSIVRTSHPLF
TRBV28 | CASSPNQGSQMNTEAFF
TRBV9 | CASSVAGSGANVLTF
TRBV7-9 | CASSGGGSEIFQYF
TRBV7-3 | CASSLPSGGTGELFF
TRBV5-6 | CASSPSGGVEYF
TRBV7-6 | CASSPRGSEQFF
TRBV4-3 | CASSRGGQGSYEQYF
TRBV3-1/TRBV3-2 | CASSQGGTGGTEAFF
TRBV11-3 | CASSSGSRYNEQFF
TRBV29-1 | CSVATRVTDTQYF
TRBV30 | CAWSAGYFQPQHF
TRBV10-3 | CAISEPPSGEQYF
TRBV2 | CASSERGGVNSPLHF
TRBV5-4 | CASSLEPPDTQYF
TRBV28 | CASRRRRGGYREQYF
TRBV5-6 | CASSSVGRADQPQHF
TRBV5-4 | CASSLGGLAGSYNEQFF
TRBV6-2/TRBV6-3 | CASSDLRYEQYF
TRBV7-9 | CASSDRGHPGQYF
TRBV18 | CASSRNQGTGELFF
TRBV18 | CASSQFGGNTEAFF
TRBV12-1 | CASSLPFRRGKIEKLFF
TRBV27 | CASSLRRTGGANTGELFF
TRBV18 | CASTPRGTIGSYNSPLHF
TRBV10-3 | CAISENAGFNEKLFF
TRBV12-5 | CASGLVSGSEQYF
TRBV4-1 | CASSYLQGAQGDEQYF
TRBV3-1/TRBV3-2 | CASSYSGTGGHEQYF
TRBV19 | CASSINRDNEQFF